This T cell receptor (beta chain) was sequenced for a study of cytomegalovirus exposure and HLA in healthy donors. Points from the study as a whole: According to an earlier analysis, most TCR beta V segments yielded productive rearrangements about 90% or about 30% of the time. Rarity marked most TCR sequences, yet some public TCRs occurred in many donors. Serostatus for CMV was the only available immune exposure information.

Note on this clone: Its target is not known.

Both 60 Vbeta primers and 13 Jbeta primers went into the PCR. Sequencing was performed with immunoSEQ multiplex PCR; in TCRdb, only in-frame clones are kept and a portion is missing. The sample has roughly 200,000 clones; the top ten hold approximately 6.9%. Trimming removed 5 bases at V and 4 bases at J, with 11 bases between. This CDR3 has 14 residues. The germline CDR1 and CDR2 sequences are SGHTA and FQGNSA. The sample consisted of PBMCs. The receptor was isolated from a young man in good health and CMV-seronegative. The V gene is TRBV7-2, the J gene TRBJ1-4; D gene uncertain. CDR3 loop: CASSVDGVNEKLFF. Written as DNA, the CDR3 is TGTGCCAGCAGCGTCGACGGGGTTAATGAAAAACTGTTTTTT.